This T cell receptor beta chain came from a study of CD8 T cells in ankylosing spondylitis. Library preparation for TCR beta used quantitative 5'-RACE with molecular barcodes. TCRdb re-derived calls from the 5' RACE reads in MiXCR, one entry per CDR3 protein. The repertoire holds 69,000 or so distinct CDR3 sequences, with about 5.7% as singletons. The sample holds many counts of this clonotype. Antigen specificity is unknown. Findings of the study overall: Several highly homologous variants made up a TCR beta motif that seemed to typify ankylosing spondylitis blood.

This CDR3 is 14 amino acids long. Germline V gene data show CDR1 as SGHRS and CDR2 as YFSETQ. Trimming took 0 bases from V and 1 from J, leaving 7 bases between them. Sequenced sample: blood, either unsorted or a sorted T cell fraction (not recorded which). The clonotype was recovered from a male donor with ankylosing spondylitis or in good health (not recorded which). This chain uses TRBV5-1 with TRBJ1-1; D uncertain. The chain's CDR3 is CASSLGHGNTEAFF. In DNA, the CDR3 is TGCGCCAGCAGCTTGGGACACGGGAACACTGAAGCTTTCTTT. Full variable domain (remainder filled in from reference TRBV5-1 and TRBJ1-1): KAGVTQTPRYLIKTRGQQVTLSCSPISGHRSVSWYQQTPGQGLQFLFEYFSETQRNKGNFPGRFSGRQFSNSRSEMNVSTLELGDSALYLCASSLGHGNTEAFFGQGTRLTVV.